The present TCR beta chain was sequenced within a study of T cells in Graves' hyperthyroidism and ophthalmopathy. The CDR3 sequence is 17 residues long. Germline V CDR1 and CDR2: MNHEY, SMNVEV (reference sequence). V lost 1 base and J lost 4; bases outside the gene matches: 10. This clonotype occurred many times. RNA transcripts gave rise to amplified TCR beta CDR3 regions. RT-PCR in the first round (using the HTBI primer set) targeted the TCR CDR3. TCRdb fed the multiplex PCR reads into MiXCR, producing one record per CDR3 protein. The sample shows some 370,000 distinct CDR3 sequences, roughly 15% of them seen only once.

The receptor comes from a woman aged 25 to 39 with Graves' hyperthyroidism that later progressed to Graves' ophthalmopathy. The sequenced material came from blood. J is TRBJ1-2 and V is TRBV27, with TRBD1 identical over 9 bases. CDR3 nucleotide sequence: TGTGCCAGCAGTTTATTTGGGACAGGGCCAACCGCCTATGGCTACACCTTC. It yields the protein CASSLFGTGPTAYGYTF.